This TCR beta chain was identified in a study of blood T cell repertoires in COVID-19. At the level of the study: The United States, Italy and Spain provided the acute and convalescent COVID-19 samples. The cDNA or gDNA used as material had been derived from T cells, B-cell-depleted T cells, or PBMCs.

This clone came up once. Losses at the gene ends were 5 bases for V and 7 bases for J; bases not matched to a gene: 12. The germline gives CDR1 SGHKS, CDR2 YYEKEE (reference sequence). The CDR3 runs 15 residues. In the original workflow: The authors estimated nucleated cell counts from reference gene primer amplification. Libraries were prepared by immunoSEQ multiplex PCR; TCRdb keeps only in-frame clonotypes and omits some of them. V and J calls and clone size are those listed in that table; D and trimming were worked out from the DNA. Of about 380,000 clones listed, 85% are singletons. The source material was peripheral blood. The origin of this receptor is a woman aged 18-30 years with acute or convalescent COVID-19. V usage is TRBV5-5 and J usage is TRBJ1-3, with 7 bases lining up with TRBD1. In DNA form, the CDR3 reads TGTGCCAGCAGGCCGGGACAGAGCTTCGGGAACACCATATATTTT. It yields the protein CASRPGQSFGNTIYF.